This TCR beta chain was found in a study of blood T cells in healthy people across ages. The authors ran a second PCR of about 7 to 11 cycles using a sample-barcoded 5' primer and a J-beta primer mix. Via MiXCR, TCRdb re-called the 5' RACE reads, giving one row per CDR3 protein. The sample records about 650,000 distinct CDR3 sequences, 52% being singletons. Trimming removed 4 bases from V and 1 base from J; junction bases left unmatched: 12. This CDR3 region has 18 residues. CDR1 and CDR2 (germline): SEHNR, FQNEAQ (reference sequence). The receptor was isolated from an elderly woman in good health. V is TRBV7-9 and J is TRBJ2-5; TRBD2 aligns across 10 bases. Specimen: blood. CDR3 nucleotides: TGTGCCAGCAGCTCAGTTTTATGGGCTAGCGGGGGCCAAGAGACCCAGTACTTC. Its protein is CASSSVLWASGGQETQYF.